The rows below give T cell receptor beta chains drawn from one sample of a study of blood T cell repertoires in COVID-19. The data were produced by immunoSEQ multiplex PCR, yet TCRdb's version contains in-frame clones alone and is incomplete. The data hold just over 300,000 clones, with 89% observed a single time. The sequencing input was peripheral blood. The receptor source for this set is a woman in her thirties with COVID-19, enrolled during active disease. Each CDR3 is given with its conserved first and last residue. The order of the fields is clone size, D gene, V gene, J gene, CDR3 DNA, CDR3 protein. A D gene is named only where the DNA matches it firmly. Size tells how often a clone was seen (once, few, many) or the class of an expanded clone, and some rows leave it out.

>-|-|TRBV11-2|TRBJ1-5
TGTGCCAGCAGCTTAGGCAGGGGAAGCAATCAGCCCCAGCATTTT
CASSLGRGSNQPQHF
>-|-|TRBV30|TRBJ2-7
TGTGCCTGGAGCGACAGGTCGAGCTCCTACGAGCAGTACTTC
CAWSDRSSSYEQYF
>-|TRBD2|TRBV5-4|TRBJ2-1
TGTGCCAGCAGCTCCGGCGGGGGGGCTGGGGATGAGCAGTTCTTC
CASSSGGGAGDEQFF
>-|-|TRBV7-9|TRBJ1-3
TGTGCCAGCAGCTTAAGGGGACTGACCTCTGGAAACACCATATATTTT
CASSLRGLTSGNTIYF
>-|-|TRBV28|TRBJ2-2
TGTGCCAGCAGTTTAGCTGGGCTAGCTGACACCGGGGAGCTGTTTTTT
CASSLAGLADTGELFF
>-|TRBD2|TRBV7-2|TRBJ2-3
TGTGCCAGCAGCTTACAGGCTAGCGGGGGGTCAGATACGCAGTATTTT
CASSLQASGGSDTQYF
>-|-|TRBV6-5|TRBJ2-5
TGTGCCAGCACCGAGGGGGGGTCCCAAGAGACCCAGTACTTC
CASTEGGSQETQYF
>-|TRBD1|TRBV7-6|TRBJ1-5
TGTGCCAGCAGCTTAGACAGGGGCAGGCAGCCCCAGCATTTT
CASSLDRGRQPQHF
>once|-|TRBV20-1|TRBJ1-2
TGCAGTGCTATCCGAGGTGCTGGCTACACCTTC
CSAIRGAGYTF
>-|-|TRBV5-1|TRBJ1-2
TGCGCCAGCAGCTTGGAAACAGGGTCTTTGGGTGGCTACACCTTC
CASSLETGSLGGYTF
>-|-|TRBV6-5|TRBJ1-1
TGTGCCAGCACCCAGGGAGGGGATAGTAGAACTTTCTTT
CASTQGGDSRTFF
>-|-|TRBV7-9|TRBJ1-5
TGTGCCAGCAGTTCCGGGACATCTTTCAATCAGCCCCAGCATTTT
CASSSGTSFNQPQHF